The text below deals with one T cell receptor beta chain. Its antigen is currently not known. No much larger clone exists at a distance of one base, and base qualities are not known. This entry belongs to a study of OX40 agonist ivuxolimab in advanced cancers. As for the study more broadly: The costimulatory receptor OX40 (CD134) was targeted by ivuxolimab, a fully human IgG2 agonistic monoclonal antibody. Of the 50 to 55 patients in dose escalation, some 19 had hepatocellular carcinoma, approximately 15 had melanoma, 9 had renal cell carcinoma and 9 had head and neck cancer. In the dose-escalation cohort, roughly 82% of patients were male, and the mean age was 60 years with a range of 23 to 79. Three dose-escalation patients achieved partial responses, one with hepatocellular carcinoma and two with cutaneous melanoma. The point of sequencing TCRbeta in the periphery was to test whether ivuxolimab changed TCR sequence diversity and drove clonal T-cell expansion. The monotherapy dose-escalation portion (N ≈ 57 patients) of the phase I ivuxolimab trial is reported in the paper. Intravenous ivuxolimab was administered to patients every 2 weeks at six dose levels: 0.01, 0.1, 0.3, 1.5, 3 and 10 mg/kg. Prior anti-PD-1, anti-PD-L1 or anti-CTLA-4 therapy was permitted, and approximately 39% of dose-escalation patients had received checkpoint inhibitors.

Study-level results and caveats: Low levels of normalized T-cell clonal expansion were also seen in some nonresponding patients. Antigen specificity was not determined for the clonally expanded peripheral T cells. At doses of 0.1 to 3.0 mg/kg, clonal expansion of both CD4+ and CD8+ T cells in blood was seen between baseline and week 6. After ivuxolimab, expanded clones were on average more numerous among CD8+ T cells than among CD4+ T cells. In the 0.1-3.0 mg/kg groups, partial responders were among the patients with the lowest normalized peripheral clonal expansion, particularly in CD8+ T cells.

Patients with autoimmune disease history or receiving systemic immunosuppression were excluded from the trial. Peripheral blood for TCR sequencing was drawn from every dose cohort at baseline, at cycle 4 day 1 and at cycle 7 day 1. The samples were taken from a phase I, first-in-human, multicenter, open-label dose-escalation trial of ivuxolimab. Adults with locally advanced or metastatic melanoma, renal cell, hepatocellular, or head and neck squamous cell carcinoma were enrolled in the trial. Before TCR sequencing, CD4+ T cells and CD8+ T cells from peripheral blood were sorted into separate populations. To sequence the TCRbeta CDR3 region, genomic DNA was isolated from the sorted cells. The immunoSEQ Assay was used to sequence the TCRbeta CDR3 regions. The clones in this table, taken by TCRdb from immuneACCESS, are in-frame only. Not every clone is retained; where verified, under half of the shortfall comes from an unresolved V gene, and the cause of the rest is unknown. The sample table records some 74,000 clones; around 85% of these occur just once. The ten largest clones add up to roughly 3.4% of the sample.

The sequencing used CD4+ or CD8+ T cells sorted from blood, collected in a trial of the OX40 agonist ivuxolimab. This sequence was found in an adult with an advanced solid tumor such as melanoma, head and neck, liver or kidney cancer.

The sequenced DNA is TGTGCCAGCAGCGTAGAGGCGGATGAGGCCTACGAGCAGTACTTC. This encodes CASSVEADEAYEQYF. The V and J segments used are TRBV9 and TRBJ2-7; the D gene remains uncertain. The CDR3 spans 15 residues, from the cysteine through the phenylalanine. The sequence is cut down to CDR3 DNA, 45 bases in frame from base 1. The trim is 0 bases for V and 2 bases for J, with a gap of 12 bases between the germline ends. The germline V gene encodes CDR1 SGDLS and CDR2 YYNGEE.